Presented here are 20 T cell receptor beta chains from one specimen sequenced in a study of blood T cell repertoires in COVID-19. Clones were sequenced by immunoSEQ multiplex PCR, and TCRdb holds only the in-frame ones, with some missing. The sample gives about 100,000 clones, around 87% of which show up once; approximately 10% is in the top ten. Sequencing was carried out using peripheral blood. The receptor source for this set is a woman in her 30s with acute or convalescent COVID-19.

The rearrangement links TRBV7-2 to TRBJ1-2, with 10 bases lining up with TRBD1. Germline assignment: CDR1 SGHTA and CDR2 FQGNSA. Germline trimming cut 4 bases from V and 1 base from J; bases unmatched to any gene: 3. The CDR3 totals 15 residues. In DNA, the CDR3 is TGTGCCAGCAGCTCCCGGACAGGGGGTAACTATGGCTACACCTTC. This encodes CASSSRTGGNYGYTF.

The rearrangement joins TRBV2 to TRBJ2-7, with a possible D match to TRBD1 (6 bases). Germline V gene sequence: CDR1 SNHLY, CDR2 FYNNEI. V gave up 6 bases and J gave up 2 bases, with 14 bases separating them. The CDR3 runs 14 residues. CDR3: CASSGQSHAYEQYF. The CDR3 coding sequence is TGTGCCAGCAGCGGACAGTCCCACGCCTACGAGCAGTACTTC.

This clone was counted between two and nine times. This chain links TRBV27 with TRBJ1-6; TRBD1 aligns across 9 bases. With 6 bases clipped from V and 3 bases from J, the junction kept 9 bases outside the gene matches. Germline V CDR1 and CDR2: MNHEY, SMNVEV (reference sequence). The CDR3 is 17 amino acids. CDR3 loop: CASRPGTGSNYNSPLHF. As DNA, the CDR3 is TGTGCCAGCAGGCCCGGGACAGGGTCTAACTATAATTCACCCCTCCACTTT.

CDR3 DNA: TGTGCCAGCAGTTCCGGAGCCTACGAGCAGTACTTC. This translates into CASSSGAYEQYF. The chain recombines TRBV28 with TRBJ2-7; D gene unclear. The CDR3 sequence is 12 residues long. Trimming pared 4 bases from V and 2 bases from J, leaving 6 bases between. Germline CDR1 and CDR2: MDHEN and SYDVKM.

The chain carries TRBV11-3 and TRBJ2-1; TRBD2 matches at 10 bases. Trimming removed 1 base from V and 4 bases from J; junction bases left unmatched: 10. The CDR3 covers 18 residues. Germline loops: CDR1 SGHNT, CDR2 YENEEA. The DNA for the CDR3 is TGTGCCAGCAGCTTAGCTCGGCTAGCGGGGGTTACTTACAATGAGCAGTTCTTC. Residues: CASSLARLAGVTYNEQFF.

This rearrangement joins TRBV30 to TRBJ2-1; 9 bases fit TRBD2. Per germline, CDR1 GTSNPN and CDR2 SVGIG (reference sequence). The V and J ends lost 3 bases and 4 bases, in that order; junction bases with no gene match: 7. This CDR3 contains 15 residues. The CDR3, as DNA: TGTGCCTGGAGCGGTACTAGCGGGCTTTACAATGAGCAGTTCTTC. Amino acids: CAWSGTSGLYNEQFF. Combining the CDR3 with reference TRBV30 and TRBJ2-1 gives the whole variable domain SQTIHQWPATLVQPVGSPLSLECTVEGTSNPNLYWYRQAAGRGLQLLFYSVGIGQISSEVPQNLSASRPQDRQFILSSKKLLLSDSGFYLCAWSGTSGLYNEQFFGPGTRLTVL.

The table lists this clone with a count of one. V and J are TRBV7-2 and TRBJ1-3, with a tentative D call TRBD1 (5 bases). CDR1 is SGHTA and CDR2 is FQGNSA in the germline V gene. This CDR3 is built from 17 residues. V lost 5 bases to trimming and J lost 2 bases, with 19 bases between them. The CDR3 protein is CASSERWGRVAGNTIYF. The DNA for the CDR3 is TGTGCCAGCAGCGAACGTTGGGGCAGGGTAGCTGGAAACACCATATATTTT. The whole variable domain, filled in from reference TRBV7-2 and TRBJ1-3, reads GAGVSQSPSNKVTEKGKDVELRCDPISGHTALYWYRQSLGQGLEFLIYFQGNSAPDKSGLPSDRFSAERTGGSVSTLTIQRTQQEDSAVYLCASSERWGRVAGNTIYFGEGSWLTVV.

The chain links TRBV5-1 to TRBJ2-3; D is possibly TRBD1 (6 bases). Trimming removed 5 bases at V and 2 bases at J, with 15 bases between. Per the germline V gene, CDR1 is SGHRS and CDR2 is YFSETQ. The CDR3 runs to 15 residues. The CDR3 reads CASRTGTLVTDTQYF. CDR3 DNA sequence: TGCGCCAGCAGAACCGGGACACTCGTCACAGATACGCAGTATTTT.

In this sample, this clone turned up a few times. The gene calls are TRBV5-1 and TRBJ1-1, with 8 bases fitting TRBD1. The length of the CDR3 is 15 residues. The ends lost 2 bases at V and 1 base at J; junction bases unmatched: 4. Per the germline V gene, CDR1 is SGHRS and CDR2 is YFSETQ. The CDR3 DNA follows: TGCGCCAGCAGCTTTGCAGGGGGCTCGAACACTGAAGCTTTCTTT. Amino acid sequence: CASSFAGGSNTEAFF.

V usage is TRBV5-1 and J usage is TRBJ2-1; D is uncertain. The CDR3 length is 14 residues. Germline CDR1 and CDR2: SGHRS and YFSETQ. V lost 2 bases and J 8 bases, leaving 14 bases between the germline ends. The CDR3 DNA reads TGCGCCAGCAGCTTCGGGTTCCTGGGTGATGAGCAGTTCTTC. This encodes CASSFGFLGDEQFF.

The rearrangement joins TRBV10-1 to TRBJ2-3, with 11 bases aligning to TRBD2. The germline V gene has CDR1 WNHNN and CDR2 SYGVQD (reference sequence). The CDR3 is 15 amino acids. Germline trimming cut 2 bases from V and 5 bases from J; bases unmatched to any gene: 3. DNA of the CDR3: TGCGCCAGCAGTGAGGCTAGCGGGGGGATAGATACGCAGTATTTT. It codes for CASSEASGGIDTQYF.

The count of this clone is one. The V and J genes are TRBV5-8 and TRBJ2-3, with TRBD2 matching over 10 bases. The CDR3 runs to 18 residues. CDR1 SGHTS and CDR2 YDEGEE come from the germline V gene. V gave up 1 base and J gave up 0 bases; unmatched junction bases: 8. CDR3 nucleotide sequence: TGTGCCAGCAGCTTGCGTAGCGGGGGGCCCCTTAGCACAGATACGCAGTATTTT. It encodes CASSLRSGGPLSTDTQYF.

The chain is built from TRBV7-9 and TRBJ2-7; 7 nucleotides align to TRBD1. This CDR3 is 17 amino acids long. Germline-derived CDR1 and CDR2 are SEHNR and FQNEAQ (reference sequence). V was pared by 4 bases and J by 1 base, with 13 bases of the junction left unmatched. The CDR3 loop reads CASSSAGSGGISYEQYF. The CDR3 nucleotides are TGTGCCAGCAGCTCGGCGGGTTCAGGGGGAATTTCCTACGAGCAGTACTTC.

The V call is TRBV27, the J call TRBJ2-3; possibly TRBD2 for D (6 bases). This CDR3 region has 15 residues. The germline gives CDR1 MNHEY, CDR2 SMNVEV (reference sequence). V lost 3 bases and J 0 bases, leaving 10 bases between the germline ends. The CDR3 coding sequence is TGTGCCAGCAGTTTGGACGGGACTAGCACAGATACGCAGTATTTT. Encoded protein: CASSLDGTSTDTQYF.

This chain's CDR3 is CATLDSLSSYNSPLHF. As DNA, the CDR3 is TGTGCCACCCTGGACAGTTTAAGCTCCTATAATTCACCCCTCCACTTT. This rearrangement joins TRBV2 to TRBJ1-6, with a possible D match to TRBD1 (6 bases). Trimming removed 10 bases from V and 0 bases from J, with 16 bases in between. The germline V gene encodes CDR1 SNHLY and CDR2 FYNNEI. The CDR3 totals 16 residues.

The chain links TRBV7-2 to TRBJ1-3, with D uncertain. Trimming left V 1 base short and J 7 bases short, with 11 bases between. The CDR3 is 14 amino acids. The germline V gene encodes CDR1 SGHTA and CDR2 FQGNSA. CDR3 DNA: TGTGCCAGCAGCTTAGGGGGAGTTAGTAACACCATATATTTT. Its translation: CASSLGGVSNTIYF.

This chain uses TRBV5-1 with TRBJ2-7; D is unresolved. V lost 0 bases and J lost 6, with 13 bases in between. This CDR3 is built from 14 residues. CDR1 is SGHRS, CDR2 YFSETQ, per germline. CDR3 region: CASSLAPRNGEQYF. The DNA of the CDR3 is TGCGCCAGCAGCTTGGCCCCGCGGAATGGCGAGCAGTACTTC.

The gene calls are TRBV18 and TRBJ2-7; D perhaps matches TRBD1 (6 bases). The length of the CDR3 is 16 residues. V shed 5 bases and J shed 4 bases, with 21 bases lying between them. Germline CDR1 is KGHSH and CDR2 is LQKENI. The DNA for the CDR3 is TGTGCCAGCTCAACGGAACAGGGTGGTTTTGGTTACGAGCAGTACTTC. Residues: CASSTEQGGFGYEQYF.

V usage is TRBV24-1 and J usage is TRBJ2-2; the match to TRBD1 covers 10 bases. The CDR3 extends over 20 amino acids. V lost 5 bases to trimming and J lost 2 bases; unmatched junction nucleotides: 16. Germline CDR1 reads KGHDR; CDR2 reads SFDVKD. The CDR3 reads CATSAGGQGRSGANTGELFF. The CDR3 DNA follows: TGTGCCACCAGTGCCGGGGGACAGGGGAGGTCCGGGGCTAACACCGGGGAGCTGTTTTTT.

CDR3 nucleotides: TGTGCCAGCAGCCAACTGGGAGGGGGCTCCTACAATGAGCAGTTCTTC. Amino acid sequence: CASSQLGGGSYNEQFF. The rearrangement joins TRBV14 to TRBJ2-1; the D gene is possibly TRBD2 (7 bases). Trimming took off 2 bases at V and 0 bases at J, with 11 bases between the two ends. The CDR3 loop spans 16 amino acids. CDR1 is SGHDN, CDR2 FVKESK, per germline.